Listed here is a single T cell receptor (beta chain). Antigen unknown. The data originate from a study of shared clonotypes between healthy human individuals. Germline V gene lookup returns CDR1 SGDLS and CDR2 YYNGEE. The CDR3 runs to 14 residues. Trimming left V 4 bases short and J 6 bases short, with 16 bases between. This table comes from immunoSEQ multiplex PCR, and its TCRdb copy is limited to in-frame clones, with some not included. The sample includes around 690,000 clones, about 92% seen only once; the top ten take roughly 36%. Study results and caveats: Rarefaction revealed incomplete sorted-subset sequencing despite large depth. Sequencing depth was predicted to influence how clonotypes are shared among donors.

The chain joins TRBV9 to TRBJ1-2; D may be TRBD1 (6 bases). Sequenced material: memory CD8+ T cells from PBMCs. Described subset: CD45RO+ cells pooled with CCR7-negative TemRA cells. The receptor was isolated from a man in his late teens or twenties in good health. Some clones in this sample may be carry-over from other donors' samples. CDR3 amino acids: CASSPRWGADGYTF. CDR3 nucleotide sequence: TGTGCCAGCAGCCCCCGGTGGGGGGCGGATGGCTACACCTTC.